The 21 T cell receptor beta chains given below trace back to one sample, sequenced in a study of shared clonotypes between healthy human individuals. Generated by immunoSEQ multiplex PCR, the TCRdb table keeps only in-frame clones and is missing some. This sample has about 2 million clones; about 95% occur once, and the top ten carry 0.85% to 1.2%. Terminally differentiated effector memory CD45RA+ cells were excluded from the naive CD8 cells, which were CD45RO-negative and positively selected for CCR7. The specimen sequenced was naive CD8+ T cells sorted from blood. The receptor source for this set is a man younger than 35 in good health.

This chain links TRBV7-2 with TRBJ2-4, with D perhaps matching TRBD1 (5 bases). The CDR3 is 14 amino acids. The germline V gene has CDR1 SGHTA and CDR2 FQGNSA. The V end was cut by 6 bases, the J end by 0 bases, with 9 bases between. CDR3 nucleotides: TGTGCCAGCAGTCAGGACATAGCCAAAAACATTCAGTACTTC. Residues: CASSQDIAKNIQYF.

V and J are TRBV28 and TRBJ1-2, with D possibly matching TRBD1 (5 bases). Germline CDR1 is MDHEN and CDR2 is SYDVKM. The CDR3 covers 16 residues. Trimming pared 8 bases from V and 1 base from J, leaving 20 bases between. This chain's CDR3 is CASGYLEEGDNYGYTF. The CDR3 nucleotides are TGTGCCAGCGGGTATTTGGAGGAAGGGGATAACTATGGCTACACCTTC.

This chain uses TRBV30 with TRBJ2-2; TRBD1 matches 10 bases. After removal of 3 bases from V and 5 bases from J, the junction contained 3 bases not matched to a gene. The CDR3 extends over 14 amino acids. Germline loops: CDR1 GTSNPN, CDR2 SVGIG (reference sequence). The CDR3 nucleotides read TGTGCCTGGAGGGGACAGGGGATAACCGGGGAGCTGTTTTTT. As protein: CAWRGQGITGELFF.

The chain employs TRBV6-5 and TRBJ2-2, with a weak D call TRBD1 (6 bases). Between the trimmed V and J ends, which lost 7 bases and 2 bases, there was a span of 11 bases. The CDR3 is made up of 14 amino acids. Germline lookup yields CDR1 MNHEY and CDR2 SVGAGI. CDR3 residues: CASTPGENTGELFF. CDR3 coding DNA: TGTGCCAGCACCCCAGGGGAAAACACCGGGGAGCTGTTTTTT.

V and J are TRBV9 and TRBJ2-2, with D tentatively TRBD1 (5 bases). This CDR3 is 12 amino acids long. Trimming cost V 3 bases and J 6 bases, with 6 bases left between them. The germline CDR1 and CDR2 sequences are SGDLS and YYNGEE. The chain's CDR3 is CASSAGPGELFF. The CDR3 DNA is TGTGCCAGCAGCGCAGGGCCCGGGGAGCTGTTTTTT. Looking up the rest from reference TRBV9 and TRBJ2-2 gives the full variable domain: DSGVTQTPKHLITATGQRVTLRCSPRSGDLSVYWYQQSLDQGLQFLIQYYNGEERAKGNILERFSAQQFPDLHSELNLSSLELGDSALYFCASSAGPGELFFGEGSRLTVL.

The CDR3 is CASSQDLDSTYQETQYF. In DNA, the CDR3 is TGTGCCAGCAGCCAAGATCTGGACTCTACGTACCAAGAGACCCAGTACTTC. V usage is TRBV14 and J usage is TRBJ2-5, with D perhaps TRBD2 (5 bases). Germline V lookup: CDR1 SGHDN, CDR2 FVKESK. The CDR3 has 17 residues. Between the trimmed V and J ends, which lost 0 bases and 0 bases, there was a span of 14 bases.

The rearrangement joins TRBV4-1 to TRBJ1-3; D is unclear. Per the germline V gene, CDR1 is MGHRA and CDR2 is YSYEKL. The CDR3 has 15 residues. Between the trimmed V and J ends, which lost 0 bases and 0 bases, there was a span of 6 bases. The CDR3 sequence is CASSQEHLSGNTIYF. CDR3 DNA: TGCGCCAGCAGCCAAGAACACCTCTCTGGAAACACCATATATTTT.

V is TRBV19 and J is TRBJ2-2; 7 nucleotides align to TRBD1. V was clipped by 5 bases and J by 1 base; unmatched bases: 7. Germline-derived CDR1 and CDR2 are LNHDA and SQIVND (reference sequence). The CDR3 contains 16 residues. As DNA, the CDR3 is TGTGCCAGTAGTCGACCGACAGGGCTGAACACCGGGGAGCTGTTTTTT. It encodes CASSRPTGLNTGELFF.

The chain couples TRBV10-3 to TRBJ2-7, with 11 bases aligning to TRBD1. The CDR3 is made up of 13 amino acids. Germline CDR1 reads ENHRY; CDR2 reads SYGVKD. The J segment lost 3 bases and the V segment lost 8 bases, leaving 3 bases of the junction unmatched. CDR3 amino acids: CAIRDRGDYEQYF. The CDR3 coding sequence is TGTGCCATCCGGGACAGGGGGGACTACGAGCAGTACTTC.

The genes are TRBV28 and TRBJ2-5, with D possibly matching TRBD2 (6 bases). V lost 3 bases, J lost 5 bases, and 13 bases lay in between. CDR3 size: 14 residues. From germline, CDR1 is MDHEN and CDR2 SYDVKM. The CDR3 sequence is CASSFPASEETQYF. CDR3 in DNA: TGTGCCAGCAGTTTTCCCGCTAGCGAGGAGACCCAGTACTTC.

V usage is TRBV10-3 and J usage is TRBJ2-4; 7 bases agree with TRBD2. CDR3 length: 15 amino acids. Per the germline V gene, CDR1 is ENHRY and CDR2 is SYGVKD. The junction had 0 bases not matched to a gene; V was cut back by 1 base and J by 0 bases. CDR3: CAISELAGAKNIQYF. In DNA, the CDR3 is TGTGCCATCAGTGAGTTAGCGGGAGCCAAAAACATTCAGTACTTC.

The chain employs TRBV9 and TRBJ1-1; the match to TRBD1 covers 9 bases. The CDR3 has 14 residues. Germline-derived CDR1 and CDR2 are SGDLS and YYNGEE. Trimming took 5 bases from V and 5 from J; bases not matched to a gene: 7. CDR3 residues: CASSPTGGATEAFF. The CDR3 coding sequence is TGTGCCAGCAGTCCTACAGGGGGCGCGACTGAAGCTTTCTTT.

The chain joins TRBV10-3 to TRBJ2-5; D might be TRBD1 or TRBD2, each matching 5 bases. With 6 bases removed from V and 7 bases from J, the gap between germline ends came to 15 bases. The germline V gene encodes CDR1 ENHRY and CDR2 SYGVKD. This CDR3 region has 13 residues. CDR3 nucleotide sequence: TGTGCCATCAGAGATCGGACTGGGGGGACCCAGTACTTC. Protein: CAIRDRTGGTQYF.

The J gene is TRBJ2-3, the V gene TRBV2, with TRBD2 matching over 11 bases. CDR1 is SNHLY, CDR2 FYNNEI, per germline. The CDR3 is 18 amino acids. V dropped 6 bases and J dropped 2; count of bases not matched to a gene: 13. The CDR3 region has the DNA TGTGCCAGCAGGGGCCCAAAATCTAGCGGGGGGTACACAGATACGCAGTATTTT. It yields the protein CASRGPKSSGGYTDTQYF.

This chain uses TRBV5-6 with TRBJ2-7; tentatively, D is TRBD2 (7 bases). V was clipped by 4 bases and J by 6 bases, with 14 bases between them. CDR3 length: 13 residues. The germline CDR1 and CDR2 sequences are SGHDT and YYEEEE. The CDR3 loop is CASSLVGGAEQYF. The CDR3 nucleotides are TGTGCCAGCAGCCTCGTAGGGGGGGCCGAGCAGTACTTC.

J is TRBJ2-7 and V is TRBV19, with 7 bases that match TRBD2. The V gene end was trimmed by 6 bases and the J gene end by 1 base; junction bases not matched to a gene: 9. Germline V gene lookup returns CDR1 LNHDA and CDR2 SQIVND (reference sequence). This CDR3 is 15 amino acids long. The CDR3 coding sequence is TGTGCCAGTAGCTATGGTTGGGGGGGATCCTACGAGCAGTACTTC. Translating it yields CASSYGWGGSYEQYF.

The V gene is TRBV28, the J gene TRBJ2-7, with D perhaps TRBD2 (6 bases). CDR1 MDHEN and CDR2 SYDVKM come from the germline V gene. The CDR3 sequence is 16 residues long. V was shortened by 3 bases and J by 4 bases, with 19 bases between the two germline ends. The CDR3 sequence is CASSLGRMVTSYEQYF. The CDR3 nucleotides are TGTGCCAGCAGTTTGGGGAGGATGGTTACCTCTTACGAGCAGTACTTC.

The chain recombines TRBV11-2 with TRBJ2-1; 9 bases align to TRBD1. Germline V gene lookup returns CDR1 SGHAT and CDR2 FQNNGV. Trimming cost V 6 bases and J 5 bases; bases outside gene matches: 2. The CDR3 contains 13 residues. The CDR3 bases are TGTGCCAGCAGGGACAGGGGCAACAATGAGCAGTTCTTC. This translates into CASRDRGNNEQFF.

This chain uses TRBV4-1 with TRBJ1-4; unclear D gene. Per germline, CDR1 MGHRA and CDR2 YSYEKL. The V gene lost 3 bases and the J gene lost 0 bases, with 8 bases spanning the gap. There are 15 residues in the CDR3. Written as DNA, the CDR3 is TGCGCCAGCAGCCAGCTCTACCCAACTAATGAAAAACTGTTTTTT. The encoded protein is CASSQLYPTNEKLFF.

J is TRBJ2-7 and V is TRBV27; 7 bases are shared with TRBD1. The junction had 8 bases not matched to a gene; V was cut back by 6 bases and J by 0 bases. CDR1 and CDR2 (germline): MNHEY, SMNVEV (reference sequence). The CDR3 loop spans 15 amino acids. The CDR3 nucleotides read TGTGCCAGCAGGACAACAGGGGACAGCTCCTACGAGCAGTACTTC. It codes for CASRTTGDSSYEQYF.

The J gene is TRBJ2-7, the V gene TRBV6-5, with D perhaps TRBD1 or TRBD2 (6 bases each). V lost 6 bases and J 1 base, leaving 16 bases between the germline ends. There are 15 residues in the CDR3. Germline CDR1 MNHEY, CDR2 SVGAGI. The CDR3 coding sequence is TGTGCCAGCAGCCCGGGGGCGGGCCCGTCCTACGAGCAGTACTTC. This encodes CASSPGAGPSYEQYF.